The 22 T cell receptor beta chains below come from one sample, sequenced in a study of radiotherapy plus CTLA-4 blockade in lung cancer. Produced via immunoSEQ multiplex PCR; TCRdb's table is partial and in-frame only. In the table there are 24,000 or so clones, 71% of which are singletons. The sample consisted of peripheral blood, taken from a patient treated with radiotherapy plus ipilimumab. These receptors all stem from a human donor with non-small cell lung cancer whose response to radiotherapy plus ipilimumab could not be evaluated.

This chain joins TRBV7-9 and TRBJ1-4; the match to TRBD1 covers 7 bases. The junction had 4 bases not matched to a gene; V was cut back by 4 bases and J by 5 bases. CDR1 and CDR2 (germline): SEHNR, FQNEAQ (reference sequence). The CDR3 sequence is 14 residues long. CDR3 DNA sequence: TGTGCCAGCAGCTGGACAGGCGGGAATGAAAAACTGTTTTTT. It yields the protein CASSWTGGNEKLFF.

The gene calls are TRBV4-3 and TRBJ2-1, with 7 nucleotides matching TRBD1. V shed 3 bases and J 8 bases; nucleotides not matched to a gene: 10. The CDR3 covers 15 residues. Germline V gene sequence: CDR1 LGHNA, CDR2 YSLEER. The CDR3 reads CASSQERDSRYEQFF. For the CDR3, the DNA is TGCGCCAGCAGCCAGGAAAGGGACAGCCGCTATGAGCAGTTCTTC.

The rearrangement joins TRBV11-2 to TRBJ2-1; possibly TRBD2 for D (5 bases). The germline CDR1 and CDR2 sequences are SGHAT and FQNNGV. V lost 1 base and J lost 2, with 18 bases in between. This CDR3 is 18 amino acids long. For the CDR3, the DNA is TGTGCCAGCAGCTTAGTGCGTGGCGGGCTTAAACCCTACAATGAGCAGTTCTTC. Amino acids: CASSLVRGGLKPYNEQFF.

In DNA, the CDR3 is TGTGCCAGCAGTTTTCGGTCCAGGGGCGCCCACGAGCAGTACTTC. This codes for CASSFRSRGAHEQYF. This chain links TRBV28 with TRBJ2-7; possible D gene TRBD1, 6 bases. The V end lost 3 bases, the J end lost 5 bases, and 17 bases lay between the germline ends. The CDR3 covers 15 residues. Germline CDR1 reads MDHEN; CDR2 reads SYDVKM.

This sequence joins TRBV7-9 and TRBJ2-5, with TRBD2 as a possible D gene (6 bases). The J call may be faulty, since TRBJ2-7 better matches the DNA end. The CDR3 spans 14 residues. Looked up from germline, CDR1 is SEHNR and CDR2 is FQNEAQ (reference sequence). CDR3 amino acids: CASSLVAASYEQYF. Here the CDR3 DNA reads TGTGCCAGCAGCTTAGTAGCGGCTTCCTACGAGCAGTACTTC.

The chain employs TRBV7-3 and TRBJ2-2, with TRBD1 matching over 10 bases. The CDR3 has 15 residues. Germline lookup yields CDR1 SGHTA and CDR2 FQGTGA. The junction had 3 bases not matched to a gene; V was cut back by 5 bases and J by 3 bases. The CDR3 DNA reads as TGTGCCAGCAGCCTGACAGGGGGCCACACCGGGGAGCTGTTTTTT. It specifies CASSLTGGHTGELFF.

This chain connects TRBV29-1 to TRBJ2-4; 9 bases line up with TRBD1. This CDR3 has 13 amino acids. CDR1 and CDR2 (germline): SQVTM, ANQGSEA. Trimming removed 1 base from V and 5 bases from J; junction bases left unmatched: 0. CDR3 sequence: CSVEGQGENIQYF. For the CDR3, the DNA is TGCAGCGTTGAAGGACAGGGGGAAAACATTCAGTACTTC.

J is TRBJ1-2 and V is TRBV5-4; 10 bases are shared with TRBD1. CDR1 is SGHNT and CDR2 is YYREEE in the germline V gene (reference sequence). There are 16 residues in the CDR3. The ends lost 4 bases at V and 5 bases at J; junction bases unmatched: 11. CDR3 loop: CASSTLDRGRGYGYTF. In DNA, the CDR3 is TGTGCCAGCAGCACACTAGACAGGGGGCGCGGGTATGGCTACACCTTC.

This clone showed up just a few times. The chain couples TRBV7-2 to TRBJ2-3, with D hard to call. The CDR3 is 12 amino acids. V was shortened by 3 bases and J by 4 bases, with 5 bases between the two germline ends. The germline gives CDR1 SGHTA, CDR2 FQGNSA. The CDR3 protein is CASSLSADTQYF. The CDR3 DNA reads TGTGCCAGCAGCTTGAGCGCAGATACGCAGTATTTT. The entire variable domain, with the rest obtained from reference TRBV7-2 and TRBJ2-3, is as follows: GAGVSQSPSNKVTEKGKDVELRCDPISGHTALYWYRQSLGQGLEFLIYFQGNSAPDKSGLPSDRFSAERTGGSVSTLTIQRTQQEDSAVYLCASSLSADTQYFGPGTRLTVL.

The CDR3 reads CASSRITGTANSPLHF. The CDR3 DNA is TGTGCCAGTAGTAGGATAACCGGGACAGCAAATTCACCCCTCCACTTT. The chain employs TRBV19 and TRBJ1-6; 7 nucleotides align to TRBD1. J lost 7 bases, V lost 4 bases, and 10 bases had no gene match. The V gene's germline CDR1 is LNHDA and CDR2 SQIVND (reference sequence). CDR3 size: 16 residues.

CDR3 DNA sequence: TGTGCCAGCGGCCGGGGGGGCTCTGGGGCCAACGTCCTGACTTTC. As protein: CASGRGGSGANVLTF. The rearrangement uses TRBV6-5 and TRBJ2-6; 8 bases are shared with TRBD2. J gave up 0 bases and V 8 bases, and 3 bases lay outside the gene matches. The CDR3 covers 15 residues. In germline, CDR1 is MNHEY, CDR2 SVGAGI.

This chain uses TRBV9 with TRBJ2-2; maybe TRBD1 (6 bases). The germline CDR1 and CDR2 sequences are SGDLS and YYNGEE. The V end lost 3 bases, the J end lost 1 base, and 10 bases lay between the germline ends. The CDR3 is 15 residues long. CDR3 sequence: CASSALGGNTGELFF. CDR3 bases: TGTGCCAGCAGCGCACTAGGGGGGAACACCGGGGAGCTGTTTTTT.

The V gene is TRBV9, the J gene TRBJ2-1; tentative D call: TRBD2 (7 bases). This CDR3 is built from 17 residues. Trimming cost V 1 base and J 1 base, with 15 bases left between them. CDR1 SGDLS and CDR2 YYNGEE come from the germline V gene. The CDR3 spells CASSVSGGAVSYNEQFF. The CDR3 DNA sequence: TGTGCCAGCAGCGTAAGTGGGGGGGCTGTATCCTACAATGAGCAGTTCTTC.

DNA of the CDR3: TGCGCCAGCAGTGGGCGCAGGGCGACAGATACGCAGTATTTT. Translation: CASSGRRATDTQYF. The chain employs TRBV5-1 and TRBJ2-3; tentatively, D is TRBD1 (5 bases). The V end was cut by 5 bases, the J end by 3 bases, with 13 bases between. This CDR3 has 14 residues. Germline V gene data show CDR1 as SGHRS and CDR2 as YFSETQ.

V and J are TRBV30 and TRBJ2-4; possible D gene TRBD1, 5 bases. V lost 4 bases and J 6 bases, leaving 13 bases between the germline ends. Germline V gene data show CDR1 as GTSNPN and CDR2 as SVGIG (reference sequence). The CDR3 is 13 residues long. This CDR3 reads CAWTQGLVNIQYF. CDR3 nucleotide sequence: TGTGCCTGGACTCAGGGCTTGGTAAACATTCAGTACTTC.

The chain is built from TRBV4-1 and TRBJ1-3; TRBD1 aligns across 7 bases. CDR1 MGHRA and CDR2 YSYEKL come from the germline V gene. V was clipped by 3 bases and J by 0 bases; unmatched bases: 8. This CDR3 has 17 amino acids. The CDR3 sequence: CASSQIEGASSGNTIYF. The CDR3 DNA reads TGCGCCAGCAGCCAGATCGAGGGGGCTTCCTCTGGAAACACCATATATTTT.

This chain links TRBV4-3 with TRBJ2-1; D gene uncertain. V lost 0 bases to trimming and J lost 5 bases, with 11 bases between them. Germline V gives CDR1 LGHNA, CDR2 YSLEER. The CDR3 has 15 amino acids. CDR3 in amino acids: CASSQDSQLDNEQFF. CDR3 DNA sequence: TGCGCCAGCAGCCAAGACAGTCAGCTAGACAATGAGCAGTTCTTC.

This clone was observed a few times. The V and J genes are TRBV28 and TRBJ1-2; D possibly corresponds to TRBD1 (5 bases). Trimming cost V 2 bases and J 10 bases, with 11 bases left between them. The CDR3 extends over 12 amino acids. The germline V gene has CDR1 MDHEN and CDR2 SYDVKM. The CDR3 nucleotides are TGTGCCAGCAGTTTACAGGGAAGATTCTACACCTTC. Its protein is CASSLQGRFYTF.

V gene TRBV13 combines with J gene TRBJ1-3; D gene ambiguous. Trimming took off 5 bases at V and 0 bases at J, with 14 bases between the two ends. The CDR3 has 16 amino acids. Germline loops: CDR1 PRHDT, CDR2 FYEKMQ (reference sequence). CDR3 in DNA: TGTGCCAGCAGCCAGTCCCCCATCAACTCTGGAAACACCATATATTTT. This gives the protein CASSQSPINSGNTIYF.

The chain couples TRBV11-2 to TRBJ2-1, with 10 bases that match TRBD1. CDR3 size: 15 residues. Per the germline V gene, CDR1 is SGHAT and CDR2 is FQNNGV. Unmatched junction bases numbered 8, after V lost 3 bases and J lost 9 bases. Written as DNA, the CDR3 is TGTGCCAGCAGCTTCCCCGGACAGGGGGTCACTGAGCAGTTCTTC. Encoded protein: CASSFPGQGVTEQFF.

This clone was observed a single time. The rearrangement links TRBV6-1 to TRBJ2-7; 8 positions agree with TRBD2. Germline CDR1 is MNHNS and CDR2 is SASEGT. The junction had 7 bases not matched to a gene; V was cut back by 6 bases and J by 0 bases. The CDR3 consists of 15 residues. The CDR3 coding sequence is TGTGCCAGCAGCCCTACTAGCGGAAGCTCCTACGAGCAGTACTTC. It yields the protein CASSPTSGSSYEQYF.

The V call is TRBV6-1, the J call TRBJ1-2; 8 bases agree with TRBD1. Germline V lookup: CDR1 MNHNS, CDR2 SASEGT. V lost 6 bases, J lost 4 bases, and 10 bases stayed unmatched. CDR3 length equals 15 residues. CDR3 protein: CASRDREIRGYGYTF. CDR3 bases: TGTGCCAGCAGGGACAGGGAGATTCGTGGCTATGGCTACACCTTC.